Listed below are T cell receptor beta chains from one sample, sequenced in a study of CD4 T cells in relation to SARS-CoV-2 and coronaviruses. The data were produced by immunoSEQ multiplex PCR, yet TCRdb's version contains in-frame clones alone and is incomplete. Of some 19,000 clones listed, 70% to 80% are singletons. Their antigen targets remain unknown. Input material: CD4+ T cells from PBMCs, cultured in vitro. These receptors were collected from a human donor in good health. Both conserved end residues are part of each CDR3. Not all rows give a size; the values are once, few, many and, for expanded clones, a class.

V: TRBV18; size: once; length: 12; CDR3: CASSPAGEGYTF
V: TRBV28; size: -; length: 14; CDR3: CASTRLGTNEKLFF
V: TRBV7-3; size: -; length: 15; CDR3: CASSTGEGWDNEQFF
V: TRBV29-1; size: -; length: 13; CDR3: CSVEDLNTDTQYF
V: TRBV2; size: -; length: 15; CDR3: CASRRDNSYQETQYF
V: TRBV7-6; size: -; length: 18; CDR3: CASSLGHGLAGAQGEQYF
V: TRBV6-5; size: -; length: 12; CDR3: CASKTDSYEQYF
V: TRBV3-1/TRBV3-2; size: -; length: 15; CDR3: CASSQSGTAGNTIYF
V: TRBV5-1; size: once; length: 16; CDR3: CASSLGPTGSADTQYF
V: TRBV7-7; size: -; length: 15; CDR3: CASSSGTGSQETQYF
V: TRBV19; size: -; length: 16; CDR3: CASSIDKLAGVGEQYF
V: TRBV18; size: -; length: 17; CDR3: CASSPKSGDSSYNEQFF
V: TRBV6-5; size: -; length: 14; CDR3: CASKPGLAFDTQYF
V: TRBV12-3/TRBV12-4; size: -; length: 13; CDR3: CASSITGGYEQFF
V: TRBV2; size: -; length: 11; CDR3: CATGANEKLFF
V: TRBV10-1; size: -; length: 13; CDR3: CASRQARDTEAFF
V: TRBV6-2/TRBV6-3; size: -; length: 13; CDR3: CASSSRSYEKLFF
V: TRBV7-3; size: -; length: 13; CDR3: CASSLDREGEQYF
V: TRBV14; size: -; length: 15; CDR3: CASSLRTGSHNEQFF
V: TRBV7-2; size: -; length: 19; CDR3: CASSLVTTSGGPSTDTQYF
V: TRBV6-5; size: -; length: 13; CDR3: CASSSIYQETQYF
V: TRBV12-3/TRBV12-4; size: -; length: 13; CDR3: CASSRQGNYGYTF
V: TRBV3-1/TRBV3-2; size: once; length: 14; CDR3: CASSQRGDNEKLFF
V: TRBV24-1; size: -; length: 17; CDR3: CATSDGDPSGRLDEQFF
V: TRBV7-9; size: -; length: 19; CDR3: CASSPGRLAGGRSTDTQYF